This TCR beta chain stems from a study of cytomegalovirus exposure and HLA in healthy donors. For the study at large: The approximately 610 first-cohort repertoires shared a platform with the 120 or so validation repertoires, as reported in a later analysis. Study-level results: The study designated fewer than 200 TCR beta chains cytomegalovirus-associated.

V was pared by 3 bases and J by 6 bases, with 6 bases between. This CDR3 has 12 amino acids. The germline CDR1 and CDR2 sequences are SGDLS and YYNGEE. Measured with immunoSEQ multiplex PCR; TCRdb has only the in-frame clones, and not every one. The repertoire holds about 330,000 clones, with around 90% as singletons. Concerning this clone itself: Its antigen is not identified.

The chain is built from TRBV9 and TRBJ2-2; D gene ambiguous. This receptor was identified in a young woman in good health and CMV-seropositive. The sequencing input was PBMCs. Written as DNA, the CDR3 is TGTGCCAGCAGCGCACGTCCCGGGGAGCTGTTTTTT. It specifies CASSARPGELFF.